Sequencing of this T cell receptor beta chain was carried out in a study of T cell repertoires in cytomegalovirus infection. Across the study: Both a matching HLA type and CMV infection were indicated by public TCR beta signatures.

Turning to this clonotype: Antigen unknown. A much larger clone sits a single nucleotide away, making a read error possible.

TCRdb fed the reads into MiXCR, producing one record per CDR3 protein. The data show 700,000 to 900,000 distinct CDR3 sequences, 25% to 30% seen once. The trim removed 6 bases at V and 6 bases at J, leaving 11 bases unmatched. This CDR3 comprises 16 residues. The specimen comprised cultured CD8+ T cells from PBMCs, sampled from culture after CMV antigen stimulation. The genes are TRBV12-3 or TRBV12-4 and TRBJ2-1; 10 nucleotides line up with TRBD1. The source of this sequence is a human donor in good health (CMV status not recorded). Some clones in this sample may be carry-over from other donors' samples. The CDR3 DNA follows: TGTGCCAGCAGCAAATCCGGGACAGGGGTTTTCAATGAGCAGTTCTTC. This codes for CASSKSGTGVFNEQFF.